The 12 T cell receptor beta chains below come from one sample, sequenced in a study of blood T cell repertoires in COVID-19. Profiling relied on immunoSEQ multiplex PCR, and the TCRdb table lists in-frame clones only, not all of them. The profile covers 80,000 to 100,000 clones, with 65% to 90% appearing a single time and around 9.9% taken by the ten largest. The sample comprised peripheral blood. The receptors originated from a man in his 70s with active or convalescent COVID-19.

The rearrangement links TRBV9 to TRBJ2-5; a possible D gene is TRBD2 (5 bases). The CDR3 is 15 amino acids. Germline CDR1 SGDLS, CDR2 YYNGEE. Trimming cost V 0 bases and J 3 bases, with 12 bases left between them. CDR3 in DNA: TGTGCCAGCAGCGTAGCACCTAGCATGAAAGAGACCCAGTACTTC. Translating gives CASSVAPSMKETQYF.

This CDR3 is CASSRTGTNYGYTF. For the CDR3, the DNA is TGTGCCAGCAGTCGGACAGGAACTAACTATGGCTACACCTTC. This sequence joins TRBV2 and TRBJ1-2; 7 bases align to TRBD1. The ends lost 5 bases at V and 0 bases at J; junction bases unmatched: 3. This CDR3 spans 14 amino acids. Looked up from germline, CDR1 is SNHLY and CDR2 is FYNNEI. Together with reference TRBV2 and TRBJ1-2, the CDR3 gives the full variable domain: EPEVTQTPSHQVTQMGQEVILRCVPISNHLYFYWYRQILGQKVEFLVSFYNNEISEKSEIFDDQFSVERPDGSNFTLKIRSTKLEDSAMYFCASSRTGTNYGYTFGSGTRLTVV.

The chain is built from TRBV4-1 and TRBJ2-7; a weak D match, TRBD2 (6 bases). V was trimmed by 2 bases and J by 2 bases, leaving 16 bases between them. The CDR3 consists of 16 residues. Germline V gene lookup returns CDR1 MGHRA and CDR2 YSYEKL. CDR3 residues: CASSQWGTGGTYEQYF. The CDR3 bases are TGCGCCAGCAGCCAATGGGGGACCGGCGGGACCTACGAGCAGTACTTC.

J is TRBJ2-1 and V is TRBV5-6; the D gene is possibly TRBD2 (5 bases). V lost 2 bases, J lost 4 bases, and 7 bases lay in between. This CDR3 is 13 amino acids long. Germline values: CDR1 SGHDT, CDR2 YYEEEE. DNA for the CDR3: TGTGCCAGCAGCTTTGGACTTTACAATGAGCAGTTCTTC. Protein: CASSFGLYNEQFF.

This clone was seen a single time. The rearrangement uses TRBV27 and TRBJ2-2, with 7 positions matching TRBD2. Germline CDR1 MNHEY, CDR2 SMNVEV (reference sequence). CDR3 length equals 14 residues. V shed 5 bases and J 7 bases; nucleotides not matched to a gene: 7. The CDR3 nucleotides read TGTGCCAGCAGTCGACCCGGGGGGTACGGGGAGCTGTTTTTT. This encodes CASSRPGGYGELFF.

V and J are TRBV15 and TRBJ1-6; D gene ambiguous. The CDR3 has 12 amino acids. Per germline, CDR1 LNHNV and CDR2 YYDKDF (reference sequence). V lost 6 bases and J lost 12, with 12 bases in between. Here the CDR3 DNA reads TGTGCCACCAGTCAGCGAGCCGGACCCCTCCACTTT. Protein product: CATSQRAGPLHF.

The V call is TRBV28, the J call TRBJ1-5, with a weak D call TRBD1 (6 bases). In germline, CDR1 is MDHEN, CDR2 SYDVKM. The length of the CDR3 is 14 residues. V lost 5 bases, J lost 3 bases, and 11 bases lay in between. CDR3 protein: CASSRTAPNQPQHF. The CDR3 DNA is TGTGCCAGCAGTCGGACAGCCCCCAATCAGCCCCAGCATTTT.

The J gene is TRBJ1-2, the V gene TRBV11-2; D uncertain. V lost 5 bases and J lost 8, with 15 bases in between. Looked up from germline, CDR1 is SGHAT and CDR2 is FQNNGV. This CDR3 has 13 amino acids. The CDR3 bases are TGTGCCAGCAGCGAGGGCCTTTATTTGGGCTACACCTTC. Residues: CASSEGLYLGYTF.

This clone was seen a few times. This chain uses TRBV5-1 with TRBJ2-1, with 7 bases aligning to TRBD2. V gave up 5 bases and J gave up 9 bases; unmatched junction bases: 11. This CDR3 is built from 14 residues. Germline-derived CDR1 and CDR2 are SGHRS and YFSETQ. The CDR3 DNA sequence: TGCGCCAGCAGTCCGCCCAGTAGCGGGTCTGAGCAGTTCTTC. It specifies CASSPPSSGSEQFF.

This clone was recorded once. J is TRBJ1-2 and V is TRBV7-8; D possibly corresponds to TRBD1 (6 bases). Looked up from germline, CDR1 is SGHVS and CDR2 is FQNEAQ. The CDR3 length is 13 residues. V lost 5 bases and J lost 1, with 8 bases in between. CDR3 in DNA: TGTGCCAGCAGCCCGGACAGTAACTATGGCTACACCTTC. It codes for CASSPDSNYGYTF.

The chain couples TRBV3-1 (or the pseudogene TRBV3-2) to TRBJ2-3; D not resolved. CDR3 length: 11 amino acids. Germline CDR1 LGHDT, CDR2 YNNKEL (reference sequence). The V gene lost 2 bases and the J gene lost 5 bases, with 2 bases spanning the gap. CDR3 residues: CASSQLDTQYF. The CDR3, as DNA: TGTGCCAGCAGCCAACTAGATACGCAGTATTTT.

V and J are TRBV3-1 (or the pseudogene TRBV3-2) and TRBJ2-7, with TRBD2 identical over 7 bases. Germline values: CDR1 LGHDT, CDR2 YNNKEL (reference sequence). CDR3 length: 13 residues. Losses at the gene ends were 1 base for V and 7 bases for J; bases not matched to a gene: 4. The CDR3 sequence is CASSQVNSGEQYF. As DNA, the CDR3 is TGTGCCAGCAGCCAAGTTAATAGCGGGGAGCAGTACTTC.